This T cell receptor beta chain was identified in a study of T-cell reconstitution after alpha-beta-depleted transplantation in children. This clonotype occurred a few times. Its matching antigen is unknown. Notes on the study in general: Among T cells one year after transplant, newly produced cells accounted for most counts and diversity. The study reportedly traced alpha-beta T cells about two months after transplant to several hundred expanded graft clones. The high TCRbeta diversity at day 60 in some patients came from surviving recipient T cells and thymic progenitors.

V was trimmed by 5 bases and J by 7 bases, leaving 12 bases between them. The CDR3 totals 14 residues. The germline V gene encodes CDR1 SEHNR and CDR2 FQNEAQ (reference sequence). For TCRbeta, the library was prepared with unique molecular identifiers. TCRdb passed the PCR reads through MiXCR, listing each CDR3 protein once. The data show about 150,000 distinct CDR3 sequences, roughly 8.8% seen once. The source material was PBMCs, mostly from graft donor cells, sampled 180 days after TCRalphabeta/CD19-depleted stem cell transplant. This chain uses TRBV7-9 with TRBJ1-6; perhaps TRBD1 as D (6 bases). The clonotype originates from a female patient under 10 years old who had a stem cell transplant for congenital amegakaryocytic thrombocytopenia, so the T cells may come from the graft donor. The CDR3 loop reads CASSGGRLNSPLHF. The CDR3 coding sequence is TGTGCCAGCAGCGGGGGCCGCCTGAATTCACCCCTCCACTTT. Together with reference TRBV7-9 and TRBJ1-6, the CDR3 gives the full variable domain: DTGVSQNPRHKITKRGQNVTFRCDPISEHNRLYWYRQTLGQGPEFLTYFQNEAQLEKSRLLSDRFSAERPKGSFSTLEIQRTEQGDSAMYLCASSGGRLNSPLHFGNGTRLTVT.